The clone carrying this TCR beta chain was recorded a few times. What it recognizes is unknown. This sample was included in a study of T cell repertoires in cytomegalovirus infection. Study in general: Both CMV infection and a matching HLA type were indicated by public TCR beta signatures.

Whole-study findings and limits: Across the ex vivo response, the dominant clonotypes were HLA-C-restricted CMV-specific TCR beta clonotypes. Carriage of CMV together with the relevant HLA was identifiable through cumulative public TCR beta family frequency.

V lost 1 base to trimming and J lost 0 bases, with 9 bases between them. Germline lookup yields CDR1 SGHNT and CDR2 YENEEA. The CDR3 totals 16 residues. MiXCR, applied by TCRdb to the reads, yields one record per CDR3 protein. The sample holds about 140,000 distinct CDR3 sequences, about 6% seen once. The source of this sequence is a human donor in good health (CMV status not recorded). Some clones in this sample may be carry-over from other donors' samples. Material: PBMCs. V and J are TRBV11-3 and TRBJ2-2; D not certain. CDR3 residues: CASSLADLANTGELFF. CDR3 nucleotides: TGTGCCAGCAGCTTAGCGGACCTCGCGAACACCGGGGAGCTGTTTTTT. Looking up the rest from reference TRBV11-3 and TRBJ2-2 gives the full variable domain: EAGVVQSPRYKIIEKKQPVAFWCNPISGHNTLYWYLQNLGQGPELLIRYENEEAVDDSQLPKDRFSAERLKGVDSTLKIQPAELGDSAVYLCASSLADLANTGELFFGEGSRLTVL.